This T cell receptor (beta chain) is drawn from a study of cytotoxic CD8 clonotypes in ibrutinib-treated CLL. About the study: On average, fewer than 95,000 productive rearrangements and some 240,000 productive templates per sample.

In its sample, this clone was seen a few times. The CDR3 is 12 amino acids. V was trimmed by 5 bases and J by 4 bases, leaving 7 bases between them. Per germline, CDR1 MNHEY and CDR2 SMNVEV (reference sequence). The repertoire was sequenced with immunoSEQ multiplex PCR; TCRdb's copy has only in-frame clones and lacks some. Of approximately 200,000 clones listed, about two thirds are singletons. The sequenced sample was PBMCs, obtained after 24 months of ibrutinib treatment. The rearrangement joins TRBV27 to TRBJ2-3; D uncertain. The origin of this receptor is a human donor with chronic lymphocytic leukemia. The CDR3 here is CASSLPSDTQYF. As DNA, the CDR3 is TGTGCCAGCAGTCTCCCGTCAGATACGCAGTATTTT.